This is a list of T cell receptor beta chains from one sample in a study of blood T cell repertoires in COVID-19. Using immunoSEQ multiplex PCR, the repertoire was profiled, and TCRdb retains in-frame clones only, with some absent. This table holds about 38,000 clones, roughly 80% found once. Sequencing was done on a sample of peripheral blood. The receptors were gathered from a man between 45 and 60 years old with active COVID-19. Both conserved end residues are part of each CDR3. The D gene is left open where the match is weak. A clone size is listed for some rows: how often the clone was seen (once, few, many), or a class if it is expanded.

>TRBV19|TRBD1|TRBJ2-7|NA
TGTGCCAGTAGCACAGGGGGGTCCTACGAGCAGTACTTC
CASSTGGSYEQYF
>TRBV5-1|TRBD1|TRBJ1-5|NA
TGCGCCAGCAACGGTGGACAGGCCGTATATAGCAATCAGCCCCAGCATTTT
CASNGGQAVYSNQPQHF
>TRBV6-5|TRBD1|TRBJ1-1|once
TGTGCCAGCAGCAGGACAGGGGGAGTCCAAGCTTTCTTT
CASSRTGGVQAFF
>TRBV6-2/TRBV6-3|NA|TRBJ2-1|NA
TGTGCCAGCAGTTACTCGGGGGGGCTATACAATGAGCAGTTCTTC
CASSYSGGLYNEQFF
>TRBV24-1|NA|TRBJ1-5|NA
TGTGCCACCAGTGATTGGGGGGGTGGCAATCAGCCCCAGCATTTT
CATSDWGGGNQPQHF
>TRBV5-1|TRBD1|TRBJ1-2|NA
TGCGCCAGCAGCTTATCGCAGGGGGCAGGGTATGGCTACACCTTC
CASSLSQGAGYGYTF
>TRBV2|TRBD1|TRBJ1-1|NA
TGTGCCAGCAGTGAATTCCTGACAGGGGCTACTGAAGCTTTCTTT
CASSEFLTGATEAFF
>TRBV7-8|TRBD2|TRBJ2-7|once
TGTGCCAGCAGCTTGGGCCGGACTAGGTTCTACGAGCAGTACTTC
CASSLGRTRFYEQYF
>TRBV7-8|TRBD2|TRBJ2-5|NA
TGTGCCAGCAGCCGGCTGGGGCTAGCGGGTTCCCAAGAGACCCAGTACTTC
CASSRLGLAGSQETQYF
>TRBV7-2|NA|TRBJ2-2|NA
TGTGCCAGCAGCCCCGGGGTGATCGACACCGGGGAGCTGTTTTTT
CASSPGVIDTGELFF
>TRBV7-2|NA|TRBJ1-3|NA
TGTGCCAGCAGCCCGAGGACAGCCTCAGGAAACACCATATATTTT
CASSPRTASGNTIYF
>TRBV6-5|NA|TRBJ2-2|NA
TGTGCCAGCCTTTACTCGTCAGGGATGGGGACCGGGGAGCTGTTTTTT
CASLYSSGMGTGELFF
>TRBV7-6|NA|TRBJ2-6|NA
TGTGCCAGCAGCTCGGGACACCACTTACTCTCTGGGGCCAACGTCCTGACTTTC
CASSSGHHLLSGANVLTF
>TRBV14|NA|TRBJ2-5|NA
TGTGCCAGCAGCCCCAGGGTTTTAGAGACCCAGTACTTC
CASSPRVLETQYF
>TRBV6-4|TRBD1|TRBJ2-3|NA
TGTGCCAGCAGTGACGGGACAGGGGGCACAGATACGCAGTATTTT
CASSDGTGGTDTQYF
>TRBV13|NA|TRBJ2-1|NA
TGTGCCAGCAGCTTCAGGGGGGCCCTCTACAATGAGCAGTTCTTC
CASSFRGALYNEQFF
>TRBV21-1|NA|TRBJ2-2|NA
TGTGCCAGCAGCAGGGGAATGGGACTTTCCCCTTACAACACCGGGGAGCTGTTTTTT
CASSRGMGLSPYNTGELFF
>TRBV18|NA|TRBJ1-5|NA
TGTGCCAGCTCACGGGCAGGGGTCAATCAGCCCCAGCATTTT
CASSRAGVNQPQHF
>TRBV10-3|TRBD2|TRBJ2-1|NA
TGTGCCATCACGGGGACTAGCTCAAATGAGCAGTTCTTC
CAITGTSSNEQFF
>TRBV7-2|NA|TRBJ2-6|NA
TGTGCCAGCAGCCCACAGAGCTCTGGGGCCAACGTCCTGACTTTC
CASSPQSSGANVLTF
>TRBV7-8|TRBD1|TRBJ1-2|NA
TGTGCCAGCAGCTCAGGACAGGGACCCTATGGCTACACCTTC
CASSSGQGPYGYTF
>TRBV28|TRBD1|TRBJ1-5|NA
TGTGCCAGCAGTTCACCGGACAGGAGTCAGCCCCAGCATTTT
CASSSPDRSQPQHF
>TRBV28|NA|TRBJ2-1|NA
TGTGCCAGCAGCCAGGGTAACCAATACAATGAGCAGTTCTTC
CASSQGNQYNEQFF
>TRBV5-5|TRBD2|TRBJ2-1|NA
TGTGCCAGCAGCTTGGCCGGGACTAGCTGGGGTGAGCAGTTCTTC
CASSLAGTSWGEQFF
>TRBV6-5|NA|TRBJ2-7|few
TGTGCCAGCAGTTCCCATCACGAGCAGTACTTC
CASSSHHEQYF
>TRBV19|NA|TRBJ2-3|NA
TGTGCCAGTAGTGGATGGCGGGGAGTACGCACAGATACGCAGTATTTT
CASSGWRGVRTDTQYF
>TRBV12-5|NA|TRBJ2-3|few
TGTGCTAGTGGCCTTCTGGAGTCTTGGGAGTACACAGATACGCAGTATTTT
CASGLLESWEYTDTQYF
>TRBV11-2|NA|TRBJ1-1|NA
TGTGCCAGCAGCCCCCCCCGAGGGTTCACTGAAGCTTTCTTT
CASSPPRGFTEAFF
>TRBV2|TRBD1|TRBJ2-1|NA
TGTGCCAGCAGTGATCTGGGACAGGATAATGAGCAGTTCTTC
CASSDLGQDNEQFF
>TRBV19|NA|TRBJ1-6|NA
TGTGCCAGTACCACCCCGGGAGGGTCACCCCTCCACTTT
CASTTPGGSPLHF
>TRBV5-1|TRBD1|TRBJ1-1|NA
TGCGCCAGCGCAACAGGGGTAATGGGTAACACTGAAGCTTTCTTT
CASATGVMGNTEAFF
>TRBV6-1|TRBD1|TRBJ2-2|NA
TGTGCCAGCAGTGAATGGACAGGGGGCGGCGGGGAGCTGTTTTTT
CASSEWTGGGGELFF
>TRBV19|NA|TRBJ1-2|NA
TGTGCCAGTAGTACCGCCCAAGGTAGCAGACCAGGCTACACCTTC
CASSTAQGSRPGYTF
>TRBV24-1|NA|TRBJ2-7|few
TGTGCCACCAGCCAGGGCTCCTACGAGCAGTACTTC
CATSQGSYEQYF
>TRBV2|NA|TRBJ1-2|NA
TGTGCCAGCAGTGAAGCGGCCAGCTATGGCTACACCTTC
CASSEAASYGYTF
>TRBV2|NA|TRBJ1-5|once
TGTGCCAGCAGTGGGACTGGGGGCAATCAGCCCCAGCATTTT
CASSGTGGNQPQHF
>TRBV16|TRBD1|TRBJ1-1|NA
TGTGCCAGCAGCCCTTCCGGGACAGGGAACACTGAAGCTTTCTTT
CASSPSGTGNTEAFF
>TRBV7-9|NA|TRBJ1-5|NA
TGTGCCAGCAGCAACGCGCGGGGGTTGCAGCCCCAGCATTTT
CASSNARGLQPQHF
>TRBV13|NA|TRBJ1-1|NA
TGTGCCAGCAGCACAGGGCGCACTGAAGCTTTCTTT
CASSTGRTEAFF
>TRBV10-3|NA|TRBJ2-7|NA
TGTGCCATCAGTGTGGCGGACTACGAGCAGTACTTC
CAISVADYEQYF
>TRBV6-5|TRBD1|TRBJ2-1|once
TGTGCCAGCAGCCCAGGGGGCGCAGTCAATGAGCAGTTCTTC
CASSPGGAVNEQFF